This TCR beta chain was sequenced in a study of T cells in tuberculosis. Background on the study: This South African cohort compared adolescents with or without latent tuberculosis against adults with active tuberculosis.

The CDR3 is 14 residues long. Germline-derived CDR1 and CDR2 are MNHEY and SMNVEV (reference sequence). With V trimmed by 4 bases and J by 4 bases, 6 bases remained unmatched. Points from the study as a whole: The TCR-beta difference was not significant; alpha differences partly reflected length.

The protocol was immunoSEQ multiplex PCR, while the TCRdb copy is restricted to in-frame clones and leaves out a portion. The table records tens of thousands of clones, nearly 95% of them present only once. Latent tuberculosis screening used tuberculin skin test and IGRA at entry. With regard to this clone: Its antigen is not known.

This chain uses TRBV27 with TRBJ1-2; 7 bases align to TRBD1. What was sequenced was PBMCs. The receptor's source is a donor aged 10 to 29 with latent tuberculosis or without tuberculosis infection. Here the CDR3 reads CASSSGGRVYGYTF. CDR3 nucleotides: TGTGCCAGCAGTTCAGGGGGGCGGGTCTATGGCTACACCTTC.